Listed below are T cell receptor beta chains from one sample, sequenced in a study of CXCR3-negative and CXCR3-positive naive CD8 T cells. TCRdb re-called the 5' RACE reads and catalogs CDR3 proteins one per entry, DNA excluded. In total, the table holds about 150,000 distinct CDR3 sequences. Sequencing was performed on naive CXCR3+ CD8+ T cells from blood. The receptors shown here come from a human donor in good health. Some clones in this sample may be carry-over from other donors' samples. CDR3s include the opening cysteine and the closing phenylalanine or tryptophan.

j_gene,v_gene,CDR3aa
TRBJ2-4,TRBV29-1,CSVEPGQEDIQYF
TRBJ1-2,TRBV25-1,CASSDGGADYGYTF
TRBJ2-1,TRBV2,CASSVGLAGVEYNNEQFF
TRBJ2-3,TRBV7-9,CAGRKTDTQYF
TRBJ2-2,TRBV14,CASSQGHRGSNTGELFF
TRBJ2-7,TRBV7-9,CASSMDRGFAYEQYF
TRBJ1-1,TRBV5-6,CASSYAGAGTEAFF
TRBJ1-5,TRBV19,CASSLQQDQPQHF
TRBJ2-3,TRBV6-5,CASSSTAGVEDTQYF
TRBJ2-7,TRBV25-1,CASSRFLEQYF
TRBJ1-2,TRBV29-1,CRVPGGETNYGYTF
TRBJ1-5,TRBV20-1,CSARDPRQGDSQPQHF
TRBJ2-2,TRBV20-1,CSASQGGLSGELFF
TRBJ1-1,TRBV6-5,CASSYSSQNTEAFF
TRBJ2-2,TRBV29-1,CSVLSGGTNTGELFF